This T cell receptor (beta chain) was obtained from a study of T cells in Graves' hyperthyroidism and ophthalmopathy. Study-wide points: Before onset, ophthalmopathy was predicted by the model a median about six months earlier.

The CDR3 has 14 amino acids. V lost 5 bases to trimming and J lost 7 bases; unmatched junction nucleotides: 7. CDR1 and CDR2 from the germline V gene are SGHNT and YENEEA. This clonotype was seen repeatedly, ten times or more. Its antigen is still unknown. Absence of ophthalmopathy progression within 18 months defined stable Graves' hyperthyroidism. Uncontrolled infection, other autoimmune disease, pregnancy and lactation each barred patients from inclusion. Amplified TCR beta CDR3 regions came from RNA transcripts. HTBI primers were the set used in a first-round RT-PCR of the TCR CDR3. Each CDR3 protein is one row after TCRdb ran MiXCR on the multiplex PCR reads. The top ten clones hold approximately 35% of a sample with some 300,000 distinct CDR3 sequences, roughly 17% of them seen once.

The chain carries TRBV11-3 and TRBJ2-2; 7 nucleotides align to TRBD1. The sample taken for sequencing was blood. The clonotype originates from a man aged 25 to 45 with Graves' hyperthyroidism. CDR3 residues: CASSPRQGVGELFF. The CDR3, as DNA: TGTGCCAGCAGCCCGAGACAGGGCGTCGGGGAGCTGTTTTTT.